This is a list of T cell receptor beta chains from one sample in a study of shared clonotypes between healthy human individuals. Here immunoSEQ multiplex PCR was the method, and the copy in TCRdb shows in-frame clones only, minus some. The data hold some 2,400,000 clones, with approximately 94% observed a single time. The sample consisted of naive CD4+ T cells sorted from blood. These receptors came from a man between 18 and 35 years old in good health. Each CDR3 is given with its conserved first and last residue. Each record gives: clone size, V gene, D gene, J gene, CDR3 DNA, CDR3 protein. A D gene is named only where the DNA matches it firmly. Clone size is given for some rows only: seen once, a few or many times, or a class if the clone is expanded.

clone_size: NA; v_call: TRBV2; d_call: NA; j_call: TRBJ2-1; cdr3_nt: TGTGCCAGTAAAGGACAGAGCTCCTACAATGAGCAGTTCTTC; cdr3_aa: CASKGQSSYNEQFF
clone_size: NA; v_call: TRBV5-1; d_call: NA; j_call: TRBJ2-7; cdr3_nt: TGCGCCAGCAGCTTGGCGGGCGGAGACTACGAGCAGTACTTC; cdr3_aa: CASSLAGGDYEQYF
clone_size: NA; v_call: TRBV7-2; d_call: NA; j_call: TRBJ1-2; cdr3_nt: TGTGCCAGCAGCTTAAATACAGGGAGTGGCTACACCTTC; cdr3_aa: CASSLNTGSGYTF
clone_size: NA; v_call: TRBV11-2; d_call: TRBD1; j_call: TRBJ1-5; cdr3_nt: TGTGCCAGCAGCTTCGGACAGGGGCATCAGCCCCAGCATTTT; cdr3_aa: CASSFGQGHQPQHF
clone_size: NA; v_call: TRBV19; d_call: NA; j_call: TRBJ2-7; cdr3_nt: TGTGCCAGTTCACACAGGGTCGGGGAGCAGTACTTC; cdr3_aa: CASSHRVGEQYF
clone_size: NA; v_call: TRBV7-2; d_call: NA; j_call: TRBJ2-7; cdr3_nt: TGTGCCAGCAGCCCTGGAGGCCTTAACTACGAGCAGTACTTC; cdr3_aa: CASSPGGLNYEQYF
clone_size: NA; v_call: TRBV29-1; d_call: NA; j_call: TRBJ1-6; cdr3_nt: TGCAGCGTTGCGGAGGGTAATTCGCCCCTCCACTTT; cdr3_aa: CSVAEGNSPLHF
clone_size: NA; v_call: TRBV6-1; d_call: TRBD1; j_call: TRBJ1-4; cdr3_nt: TGTGCCAGCAGGGACAGGCCTGCAACTAATGAAAAACTGTTTTTT; cdr3_aa: CASRDRPATNEKLFF
clone_size: NA; v_call: TRBV2; d_call: NA; j_call: TRBJ2-3; cdr3_nt: TGTGCCAGCACCGGGGACTCTCTGTATTTT; cdr3_aa: CASTGDSLYF
clone_size: NA; v_call: TRBV6-6; d_call: NA; j_call: TRBJ1-2; cdr3_nt: TGTGCCAGTAGGTTAGAGGGGTATGGCTACACCTTC; cdr3_aa: CASRLEGYGYTF
clone_size: NA; v_call: TRBV10-3; d_call: NA; j_call: TRBJ1-5; cdr3_nt: TGTGCCATCAGTACAGATTATAGCAATCAGCCCCAGCATTTT; cdr3_aa: CAISTDYSNQPQHF
clone_size: NA; v_call: TRBV7-9; d_call: NA; j_call: TRBJ1-6; cdr3_nt: TGTGCCAGCAGCTTGGACAATACTCGATCACCCCTCCACTTT; cdr3_aa: CASSLDNTRSPLHF
clone_size: NA; v_call: TRBV18; d_call: NA; j_call: TRBJ2-1; cdr3_nt: TGTGCCAGCTCACCCCCAAACAGGCCACAGTGGTACAATGAGCAGTTCTTC; cdr3_aa: CASSPPNRPQWYNEQFF
clone_size: once; v_call: TRBV5-1; d_call: NA; j_call: TRBJ2-5; cdr3_nt: TGCGCCAGCAGCTTCGGGACACTGGGTTTGCGGGGCCAGTACTTC; cdr3_aa: CASSFGTLGLRGQYF
clone_size: once; v_call: TRBV13; d_call: TRBD2; j_call: TRBJ2-3; cdr3_nt: TGTGCCAGCAGCTCGGGACTAGATGAAGATACGCAGTATTTT; cdr3_aa: CASSSGLDEDTQYF
clone_size: NA; v_call: TRBV7-9; d_call: TRBD1; j_call: TRBJ1-2; cdr3_nt: TGTGCCAGCAGTCTAGGTTCGGGACAGGGCAACTATGGCTACACCTTC; cdr3_aa: CASSLGSGQGNYGYTF
clone_size: NA; v_call: TRBV30; d_call: TRBD2; j_call: TRBJ2-2; cdr3_nt: TGTGCCTGGAGTGTCCTACTAGCGGGAACCGGGGAGCTGTTTTTT; cdr3_aa: CAWSVLLAGTGELFF
clone_size: NA; v_call: TRBV12-1; d_call: NA; j_call: TRBJ2-7; cdr3_nt: TGTGCCAGCAGCTTTGCGCCTGAGTCCGGCTACGAGCAGTACTTC; cdr3_aa: CASSFAPESGYEQYF
clone_size: NA; v_call: TRBV5-1; d_call: NA; j_call: TRBJ1-1; cdr3_nt: TGCGCCAGCAGCTTGGCAGGTTACACTGAAGCTTTCTTT; cdr3_aa: CASSLAGYTEAFF
clone_size: NA; v_call: TRBV2; d_call: TRBD2; j_call: TRBJ2-2; cdr3_nt: TGTGCCAGCACTTCTAGCGGGGGGGCCGGGGAGCTGTTTTTT; cdr3_aa: CASTSSGGAGELFF
clone_size: NA; v_call: TRBV10-3; d_call: TRBD2; j_call: TRBJ2-1; cdr3_nt: TGTGCCATCTCCGCTAGCGGGGGAAACAATGAGCAGTTCTTC; cdr3_aa: CAISASGGNNEQFF